The rows below give T cell receptor beta chains drawn from one sample of a study of radiation and T cells in renal cell carcinoma. Profiling relied on immunoSEQ multiplex PCR, and the TCRdb table lists in-frame clones only, not all of them. Counted here are 140,000 to 150,000 clones, around 88% occurring once; the ten biggest clones make up 15% to 20%. The sample was blood, taken from a patient whose treatment included radiotherapy and nephrectomy. Receptor source: a woman between 50 and 59 years old with renal cell carcinoma. CDR3s include the opening cysteine and the closing phenylalanine or tryptophan. D genes are given only for firm matches. Size tells how often a clone was seen (once, few, many) or the class of an expanded clone, and some rows leave it out.

size: -; D: TRBD1; J: TRBJ2-3; V: TRBV6-6; CDR3: CASRLQGAADTQYF; DNA: TGTGCCAGCAGGTTACAGGGGGCCGCAGATACGCAGTATTTT
size: -; D: TRBD2; J: TRBJ2-1; V: TRBV5-1; CDR3: CASSIDTSGEYNEQFF; DNA: TGCGCCAGCAGCATAGATACTAGCGGGGAATACAATGAGCAGTTCTTC
size: -; D: TRBD2; J: TRBJ2-2; V: TRBV5-1; CDR3: CASSFGSGPSGTGELFF; DNA: TGCGCCAGCAGCTTCGGTAGCGGGCCCTCCGGAACCGGGGAGCTGTTTTTT
size: -; D: -; J: TRBJ2-6; V: TRBV4-1; CDR3: CASSRHGGFSGANVLTF; DNA: TGCGCCAGCAGCCGCCATGGCGGTTTTTCTGGGGCCAACGTCCTGACTTTC
size: once; D: TRBD1; J: TRBJ1-1; V: TRBV28; CDR3: CASSLPPDIQGAPTEAFF; DNA: TGTGCCAGCAGTTTACCTCCGGATATACAGGGGGCGCCCACTGAAGCTTTCTTT
size: -; D: -; J: TRBJ2-7; V: TRBV25-1; CDR3: CASCLGICYEQYF; DNA: TGTGCCAGCTGTTTGGGGATTTGCTACGAGCAGTACTTC
size: -; D: TRBD2; J: TRBJ2-7; V: TRBV6-5; CDR3: CASSSSAGGPFEQYF; DNA: TGTGCCAGCAGTTCGAGTGCGGGAGGGCCGTTCGAGCAGTACTTC
size: -; D: TRBD1; J: TRBJ2-7; V: TRBV25-1; CDR3: CASSESFGQGGSGDEQYF; DNA: TGTGCCAGCAGTGAATCGTTTGGACAGGGTGGAAGTGGGGACGAGCAGTACTTC
size: -; D: -; J: TRBJ1-4; V: TRBV7-2; CDR3: CASSLTRANEKLFF; DNA: TGTGCCAGCAGCCTGACAAGGGCTAATGAAAAACTGTTTTTT
size: -; D: -; J: TRBJ1-5; V: TRBV4-1; CDR3: CASSQWQGNQPQHF; DNA: TGCGCCAGCAGCCAATGGCAGGGCAATCAGCCCCAGCATTTT
size: -; D: -; J: TRBJ1-2; V: TRBV19; CDR3: CASAQGGYGYTF; DNA: TGTGCCAGTGCACAGGGTGGCTATGGCTACACCTTC
size: -; D: TRBD1; J: TRBJ2-2; V: TRBV6-1; CDR3: CASRGQGATGELFF; DNA: TGTGCCAGTAGAGGACAGGGTGCCACCGGGGAGCTGTTTTTT
size: -; D: -; J: TRBJ2-2; V: TRBV7-8; CDR3: CASSLVQTTGELFF; DNA: TGTGCCAGCAGCTTAGTTCAGACCACCGGGGAGCTGTTTTTT
size: -; D: -; J: TRBJ2-3; V: TRBV5-4; CDR3: CAAIGGNTDTQYF; DNA: TGTGCCGCTATTGGCGGGAACACAGATACGCAGTATTTT
size: -; D: -; J: TRBJ2-1; V: TRBV28; CDR3: CASSSKKDGNEQFF; DNA: TGTGCCAGCAGTTCTAAGAAGGACGGGAATGAGCAGTTCTTC
size: -; D: TRBD2; J: TRBJ2-7; V: TRBV6-1; CDR3: CASREAGTTLHEQYF; DNA: TGTGCCAGCAGGGAAGCCGGGACTACCCTCCACGAGCAGTACTTC
size: -; D: -; J: TRBJ1-6; V: TRBV6-1; CDR3: CASSELQGRNSPLHF; DNA: TGTGCCAGCAGTGAACTTCAGGGGCGGAATTCACCCCTCCACTTT
size: -; D: -; J: TRBJ2-7; V: TRBV7-2; CDR3: CASSFRSGFPNEQYF; DNA: TGTGCCAGCAGCTTCCGGAGCGGTTTCCCCAACGAGCAGTACTTC
size: -; D: TRBD1; J: TRBJ1-5; V: TRBV19; CDR3: CASSSDRESDQPQHF; DNA: TGTGCCAGTAGTAGTGACAGGGAGTCTGATCAGCCCCAGCATTTT
size: few; D: TRBD2; J: TRBJ2-2; V: TRBV9; CDR3: CASSVGGLAKNTGELFF; DNA: TGTGCCAGCAGCGTAGGGGGACTAGCGAAGAACACCGGGGAGCTGTTTTTT
size: -; D: TRBD1; J: TRBJ2-7; V: TRBV6-1; CDR3: CASTRDRELYEQYF; DNA: TGTGCCAGCACCCGGGACAGGGAGCTCTACGAGCAGTACTTC
size: -; D: -; J: TRBJ1-2; V: TRBV7-9; CDR3: CASRRSANYGYTF; DNA: TGTGCCAGCAGAAGGAGTGCTAACTATGGCTACACCTTC
size: -; D: TRBD2; J: TRBJ2-1; V: TRBV5-1; CDR3: CASSLYGGTSGGNEQFF; DNA: TGCGCCAGCAGCTTGTATGGTGGGACTAGCGGGGGCAATGAGCAGTTCTTC
size: few; D: -; J: TRBJ1-5; V: TRBV7-9; CDR3: CASGQGGRAQHF; DNA: TGTGCCAGCGGGCAGGGAGGACGGGCCCAGCATTTT
size: -; D: TRBD2; J: TRBJ2-3; V: TRBV7-2; CDR3: CASSLAGGVDTQYF; DNA: TGTGCCAGCAGCTTAGCGGGAGGGGTAGATACGCAGTATTTT
size: -; D: -; J: TRBJ2-3; V: TRBV4-1; CDR3: CASSLLQEDTQYF; DNA: TGCGCCAGCAGCCTCCTACAGGAGGATACGCAGTATTTT
size: -; D: -; J: TRBJ2-7; V: TRBV7-2; CDR3: CASSLGAQGPFGEQYF; DNA: TGTGCCAGCAGCTTAGGGGCCCAAGGCCCTTTCGGCGAGCAGTACTTC
size: once; D: -; J: TRBJ1-3; V: TRBV4-3; CDR3: CASSHGSGNTIYF; DNA: TGCGCCAGCAGCCATGGATCTGGAAACACCATATATTTT
size: -; D: TRBD1; J: TRBJ1-2; V: TRBV19; CDR3: CASRSGTAFYGYTF; DNA: TGTGCCAGTAGATCCGGGACAGCCTTCTATGGCTACACCTTC
size: -; D: -; J: TRBJ2-1; V: TRBV28; CDR3: CASSFIGEQFF; DNA: TGTGCCAGCAGTTTCATCGGTGAGCAGTTCTTC
size: once; D: TRBD1; J: TRBJ2-7; V: TRBV5-6; CDR3: CASSEWNRGITYEQYF; DNA: TGTGCCAGCAGCGAGTGGAACAGGGGGATAACCTACGAGCAGTACTTC
size: -; D: -; J: TRBJ1-5; V: TRBV7-3; CDR3: CASSHGRFRGNQPQHF; DNA: TGTGCCAGCAGTCACGGACGGTTTAGGGGCAATCAGCCCCAGCATTTT